These 14 T cell receptor beta chains were all obtained from the same sample, sequenced in a study of blood T cell repertoires in COVID-19. Here immunoSEQ multiplex PCR was the method, and the copy in TCRdb shows in-frame clones only, minus some. The sample holds about 80,000 clones, approximately 83% seen once. Sequencing was performed on peripheral blood. These TCRs come from a human donor in a cohort sampled during active COVID-19.

This clone was observed a few times. Written as DNA, the CDR3 is TGCGCCAGCAGCTTAGGGACTAGCATCGCAGATACGCAGTATTTT. Residues: CASSLGTSIADTQYF. The chain is built from TRBV5-1 and TRBJ2-3; 9 nucleotides agree with TRBD2. V was pared by 2 bases and J by 4 bases, with 5 bases of the junction left unmatched. The CDR3 sequence is 15 residues long. Germline V gives CDR1 SGHRS, CDR2 YFSETQ.

This sequence joins TRBV28 and TRBJ1-2, with 7 bases identical to TRBD1. CDR3 size: 13 residues. V lost 5 bases and J lost 5; bases outside the gene matches: 5. Germline assignment: CDR1 MDHEN and CDR2 SYDVKM. CDR3 DNA: TGTGCCAGCAGTACGACAGGGCGGTATGGCTACACCTTC. Encoded protein: CASSTTGRYGYTF.

The J gene is TRBJ2-7, the V gene TRBV11-3; TRBD1 might be the D (6 bases). CDR1 is SGHNT, CDR2 YENEEA, per germline. The CDR3 has 16 residues. V was trimmed by 7 bases and J by 4 bases, leaving 23 bases between them. CDR3 region: CASTPGTSTIGYEQYF. The CDR3 DNA follows: TGTGCCAGCACGCCCGGGACATCAACAATCGGGTACGAGCAGTACTTC.

The chain joins TRBV25-1 to TRBJ2-3; tentatively, D is TRBD1 (5 bases). The germline V gene encodes CDR1 MGHDK and CDR2 SYGVNS. This CDR3 spans 14 amino acids. Trimming stripped 6 bases from V and 6 bases from J, with 16 bases between. CDR3 nucleotide sequence: TGTGCCAGCAGACAGGCGTCCCCCACGGATACGCAGTATTTT. Translation gives CASRQASPTDTQYF. The entire variable domain, with the rest obtained from reference TRBV25-1 and TRBJ2-3, is as follows: EADIYQTPRYLVIGTGKKITLECSQTMGHDKMYWYQQDPGMELHLIHYSYGVNSTEKGDLSSESTVSRIRTEHFPLTLESARPSHTSQYLCASRQASPTDTQYFGPGTRLTVL.

The chain employs TRBV7-3 and TRBJ2-1; 9 bases agree with TRBD2. The CDR3 runs to 15 residues. Germline CDR1 reads SGHTA; CDR2 reads FQGTGA. Trimming cost V 3 bases and J 6 bases; bases outside gene matches: 6. CDR3 residues: CASSLAGGHLNEQFF. The CDR3 DNA is TGTGCCAGCAGCTTGGCGGGGGGGCATCTCAATGAGCAGTTCTTC. Complete variable domain (other parts from reference TRBV7-3 and TRBJ2-1): GAGVSQTPSNKVTEKGKYVELRCDPISGHTALYWYRQSLGQGPEFLIYFQGTGAADDSGLPNDRFFAVRPEGSVSTLKIQRTERGDSAVYLCASSLAGGHLNEQFFGPGTRLTVL.

V and J are TRBV7-3 and TRBJ2-3; D gene uncertain. Germline V gene lookup returns CDR1 SGHTA and CDR2 FQGTGA. The CDR3 length is 12 residues. Trimming stripped 1 base from V and 10 bases from J, with 9 bases between. The CDR3 nucleotides are TGTGCCAGCAGCTTAATAGCCGGCCCGCAGTATTTT. Protein sequence: CASSLIAGPQYF.

The V call is TRBV19, the J call TRBJ1-5; 7 bases agree with TRBD1. Germline trimming cut 6 bases from V and 2 bases from J; bases unmatched to any gene: 13. The CDR3 spans 17 residues. CDR1 and CDR2 from the germline V gene are LNHDA and SQIVND (reference sequence). Here the CDR3 DNA reads TGTGCCAGTAGCGATTCTCAAACAGGGGTTGGCAATCAGCCCCAGCATTTT. It specifies CASSDSQTGVGNQPQHF.

This clone was seen once. The rearrangement uses TRBV10-3 and TRBJ2-1; 9 nucleotides match TRBD1. Germline CDR1 is ENHRY and CDR2 is SYGVKD. J gave up 3 bases and V 4 bases, and 4 bases lay outside the gene matches. The CDR3 runs to 15 residues. The chain's CDR3 is CAISAGQGDYNEQFF. CDR3 DNA sequence: TGTGCCATCAGTGCGGGACAGGGAGACTACAATGAGCAGTTCTTC.

The J gene is TRBJ2-1, the V gene TRBV7-2, with 11 bases aligning to TRBD2. Trimming cost V 5 bases and J 6 bases; bases outside gene matches: 3. Germline CDR1 is SGHTA and CDR2 is FQGNSA. The CDR3 totals 14 residues. CDR3 loop: CASSPSGRSNEQFF. CDR3 nucleotide sequence: TGTGCCAGCAGCCCTAGCGGGAGGTCCAATGAGCAGTTCTTC.

The rearrangement joins TRBV29-1 to TRBJ2-5, with 12 positions matching TRBD2. The CDR3 covers 16 residues. After removal of 8 bases from V and 3 bases from J, the junction contained 13 bases not matched to a gene. Germline V CDR1 and CDR2: SQVTM, ANQGSEA. CDR3 in DNA: TGCAGCTCCCACCAGGGACTAGCGGGTTGGGAAGAGACCCAGTACTTC. As protein: CSSHQGLAGWEETQYF. Full variable domain (rest looked up from reference TRBV29-1 and TRBJ2-5): SAVISQKPSRDICQRGTSLTIQCQVDSQVTMMFWYRQQPGQSLTLIATANQGSEATYESGFVIDKFPISRPNLTFSTLTVSNMSPEDSSIYLCSSHQGLAGWEETQYFGPGTRLLVL.

The rearrangement links TRBV9 to TRBJ2-7; 9 bases match TRBD2. The CDR3 is 15 residues long. Per germline, CDR1 SGDLS and CDR2 YYNGEE. The V segment lost 0 bases and the J segment 4 bases; nucleotides outside the gene matches: 5. In nucleotides, the CDR3 is TGTGCCAGCAGCGTAGCCCCTGCGGGGGGGTACGAGCAGTACTTC. As protein: CASSVAPAGGYEQYF.

The chain has TRBV28 and TRBJ1-6; TRBD1 is a possible D gene (5 bases). This CDR3 comprises 15 residues. Germline V gene sequence: CDR1 MDHEN, CDR2 SYDVKM. V dropped 1 base and J dropped 7 bases, with 11 bases sitting between them. The CDR3 DNA is TGTGCCAGCAGTTTATCGGGGGGGGAAAATTCACCCCTCCACTTT. This sequence encodes CASSLSGGENSPLHF.

V is TRBV5-5 and J is TRBJ2-1; 10 bases map to TRBD2. This CDR3 comprises 17 residues. Germline V CDR1 and CDR2: SGHKS, YYEKEE (reference sequence). The junction had 8 bases not matched to a gene; V was cut back by 0 bases and J by 5 bases. CDR3: CASSLVRPSGSNNEQFF. CDR3 nucleotides: TGTGCCAGCAGCTTGGTCCGTCCTAGCGGGAGCAACAATGAGCAGTTCTTC.

In its sample, this clone was seen a few times. The J gene is TRBJ1-2, the V gene TRBV5-1, with D maybe TRBD1 (6 bases). V lost 4 bases to trimming and J lost 2 bases, with 15 bases between them. The CDR3 loop spans 15 amino acids. Germline CDR1 is SGHRS and CDR2 is YFSETQ. The CDR3 region is CASSAGAGLNYGYTF. The CDR3 coding sequence is TGCGCCAGCAGCGCGGGGGCAGGCCTGAACTATGGCTACACCTTC.